This TCR beta chain was sequenced for a study of cytomegalovirus exposure and HLA in healthy donors. Study overall: The 120 validation repertoires, a later analysis reported, used the same platform as the approximately 670 first-cohort repertoires. Whole-study results and caveats: In vitro, a few CMV-associated chains proved specific for CMV antigens.

The V end was cut by 0 bases, the J end by 0 bases, with 6 bases between. The CDR3 extends over 14 amino acids. From germline, CDR1 is GTSNPN and CDR2 SVGIG (reference sequence). A word on this clone: Its cognate antigen is unknown.

The repertoire was sequenced with immunoSEQ multiplex PCR; TCRdb's copy has only in-frame clones and lacks some. The sample contains roughly 280,000 clones, 80% to 90% of which appear only once. The donors belonged to the approximately 120-subject validation cohort, separate from the approximately 700-subject first cohort. The sequencing sample was made of PBMCs. This clonotype originated in a woman aged 18 to 35 in good health and CMV-seronegative. The chain combines TRBV30 with TRBJ1-5, with D uncertain. CDR3 region: CAWSVLFSNQPQHF. CDR3 bases: TGTGCCTGGAGTGTACTATTTAGCAATCAGCCCCAGCATTTT.